This T cell receptor (beta chain) comes out of a study of molecular identifiers for immune sequencing clone quantification. Study-wide results and limits: Molecules of identical TCR sharing a barcode could underestimate highly expanded clone sizes.

This clonotype has only a few counts. The target antigen is unknown. TCRdb ran MiXCR on the PCR reads and lists one entry per CDR3 protein. The sample lists hundreds of thousands of distinct CDR3 sequences; 25% were seen once. Libraries of naive CD8 T cells were made from roughly 20,000 to 1,000,000 sorted cells. They used 10%, 30% or 50% RNA. Sorting selected naive CD8 T cells with a CD8+CD4-CCR7+CD45RA+ phenotype. V dropped 0 bases and J dropped 5 bases, with 13 bases sitting between them. The CDR3 totals 15 residues. Germline-derived CDR1 and CDR2 are MGHRA and YSYEKL. This clonotype originated in a human donor in good health. Some libraries in this study had Jurkat cell RNA spiked in. The source material was naive CD8+ T cells from blood, with Jurkat cell RNA spiked in. Subset: FACS-sorted CD8+CD4-CCR7+CD45RA+ naive T cells. This chain connects TRBV4-1 to TRBJ2-5, with D possibly being TRBD1 or TRBD2 (5 bases each). CDR3 residues: CASSQEEGTVETQYF. Written as DNA, the CDR3 is TGCGCCAGCAGCCAAGAAGAGGGGACGGTGGAGACCCAGTACTTC.